Shown below are 14 T cell receptor beta chains from a single sample sequenced in a study of blood T cell repertoires in COVID-19. Some clones are missing from TCRdb's copy, which holds only in-frame ones; the method was immunoSEQ multiplex PCR. The sample has roughly 300,000 clones, 65% to 85% seen once. Specimen: peripheral blood. Source of these receptors: a woman aged 45-65 years with acute or convalescent COVID-19.

V and J are TRBV4-3 and TRBJ2-1; tentative D call: TRBD2 (6 bases). The germline CDR1 and CDR2 sequences are LGHNA and YSLEER. V gave up 0 bases and J gave up 2 bases, with 14 bases separating them. This CDR3 contains 17 residues. CDR3 protein: CASSQDGWASAYNEQFF. The CDR3 DNA reads as TGCGCCAGCAGCCAAGACGGGTGGGCTAGCGCCTACAATGAGCAGTTCTTC.

This clone was counted between two and nine times. The chain combines TRBV30 with TRBJ2-7; possible D gene TRBD2, 5 bases. Trimming took off 0 bases at V and 0 bases at J, with 12 bases between the two ends. Germline-derived CDR1 and CDR2 are GTSNPN and SVGIG (reference sequence). The CDR3 runs 15 residues. The CDR3 loop reads CAWSVMAGASYEQYF. The DNA of the CDR3 is TGTGCCTGGAGTGTGATGGCGGGCGCCTCCTACGAGCAGTACTTC.

This chain uses TRBV3-1 (or the pseudogene TRBV3-2) with TRBJ1-1, with D possibly TRBD1 on 5 matching bases. The V and J ends lost 3 bases and 4 bases respectively, with 9 bases between them. Germline V gene lookup returns CDR1 LGHDT and CDR2 YNNKEL (reference sequence). The CDR3 has 13 amino acids. CDR3 coding DNA: TGTGCCAGCAGCCACACCACAGGCACTGAAGCTTTCTTT. Translated, it gives CASSHTTGTEAFF.

This clone was found once. The chain is built from TRBV4-3 and TRBJ2-3, with 7 nucleotides matching TRBD2. Germline loops: CDR1 LGHNA, CDR2 YSLEER. Unmatched junction bases numbered 5, after V lost 8 bases and J lost 0 bases. This CDR3 is 14 amino acids long. The CDR3 coding sequence is TGCGCCAGCCGGGGTAGCGGGAGCACAGATACGCAGTATTTT. Its translation: CASRGSGSTDTQYF.

This clone came up a few times. This chain joins TRBV18 and TRBJ2-7; possible D gene TRBD1, 6 bases. With 6 bases removed from V and 6 bases from J, the gap between germline ends came to 21 bases. The length of the CDR3 is 15 residues. The germline V gene encodes CDR1 KGHSH and CDR2 LQKENI. Here the CDR3 reads CASSFTGRVQGEQYF. The CDR3 nucleotides read TGTGCCAGCTCGTTTACAGGGAGAGTTCAGGGCGAGCAGTACTTC.

The chain employs TRBV2 and TRBJ2-3; D remains ambiguous. CDR1 is SNHLY and CDR2 is FYNNEI in the germline V gene. Trimming shortened V by 5 bases and J by 4 bases, and 7 bases separated the two germline ends. The CDR3 runs 12 residues. The CDR3 bases are TGTGCCAGCAGTCGAGGTGCAGATACGCAGTATTTT. The encoded protein is CASSRGADTQYF.

The rearrangement links TRBV19 to TRBJ2-3, with D tentatively TRBD2 (6 bases). From germline, CDR1 is LNHDA and CDR2 SQIVND (reference sequence). V gave up 3 bases and J gave up 0 bases, with 16 bases separating them. This CDR3 is built from 17 residues. CDR3 in DNA: TGTGCCAGTAGTATCAGGGACCCAGGAGGGAGCACAGATACGCAGTATTTT. Its protein product is CASSIRDPGGSTDTQYF.

This clone appeared a few times. The chain is built from TRBV19 and TRBJ2-2, with TRBD2 identical over 7 bases. The germline V gene has CDR1 LNHDA and CDR2 SQIVND (reference sequence). V lost 3 bases to trimming and J lost 4 bases; unmatched junction nucleotides: 2. The CDR3 covers 14 residues. CDR3 coding DNA: TGTGCCAGTAGTATGACTAGCCCCACCGGGGAGCTGTTTTTT. As protein: CASSMTSPTGELFF.

In DNA form, the CDR3 reads TGTGCCAGCAGCGCCCACGGGACTAGCGCAGAGCAGTACTTC. As protein: CASSAHGTSAEQYF. This chain links TRBV9 with TRBJ2-7; 10 bases agree with TRBD2. J gave up 7 bases and V 3 bases, and 7 bases lay outside the gene matches. This CDR3 is built from 14 residues. Germline CDR1 is SGDLS and CDR2 is YYNGEE.

V is TRBV12-5 and J is TRBJ2-3; TRBD2 might be the D (6 bases). V gave up 4 bases and J gave up 6 bases, with 11 bases separating them. This CDR3 has 13 residues. The germline V gene encodes CDR1 LGHNT and CDR2 FRNRAP. CDR3 protein: CASGSAGWDTQYF. In DNA form, the CDR3 reads TGTGCTAGTGGTTCAGCGGGCTGGGATACGCAGTATTTT.

The sample holds one count of this clone. The chain couples TRBV7-9 to TRBJ2-2, with 7 bases fitting TRBD2. The CDR3 consists of 14 residues. Germline V gene data show CDR1 as SEHNR and CDR2 as FQNEAQ (reference sequence). Losses at the gene ends were 11 bases for V and 0 bases for J; bases not matched to a gene: 6. In DNA, the CDR3 is TGTGCCGGCGGGCGGGGGTCGAACACCGGGGAGCTGTTTTTT. This sequence encodes CAGGRGSNTGELFF. The full variable domain, completed using reference TRBV7-9 and TRBJ2-2, is DTGVSQNPRHKITKRGQNVTFRCDPISEHNRLYWYRQTLGQGPEFLTYFQNEAQLEKSRLLSDRFSAERPKGSFSTLEIQRTEQGDSAMYLCAGGRGSNTGELFFGEGSRLTVL.

This clone was seen a few times. The rearrangement links TRBV5-1 to TRBJ1-3; tentatively, D is TRBD1 (5 bases). V was trimmed by 6 bases and J by 4 bases, leaving 14 bases between them. In germline, CDR1 is SGHRS, CDR2 YFSETQ. This CDR3 has 14 amino acids. CDR3 bases: TGCGCCAGCACTTCCGGGACTTTCGGAAACACCATATATTTT. Residues: CASTSGTFGNTIYF.

The genes are TRBV3-1 (or the pseudogene TRBV3-2) and TRBJ2-2, with a weak D call TRBD1 (5 bases). V dropped 4 bases and J dropped 5 bases, with 11 bases sitting between them. The germline CDR1 and CDR2 sequences are LGHDT and YNNKEL (reference sequence). This CDR3 has 14 residues. CDR3 DNA: TGTGCCAGCAGCCGCCGAGCAGGGACCGGGGAGCTGTTTTTT. As protein: CASSRRAGTGELFF.

The J gene is TRBJ2-1, the V gene TRBV7-9, with D possibly matching TRBD2 (5 bases). V lost 3 bases to trimming and J lost 8 bases, with 14 bases between them. CDR1 and CDR2 from the germline V gene are SEHNR and FQNEAQ (reference sequence). The CDR3 loop spans 14 amino acids. CDR3 amino acids: CASSFSLRVDEQFF. CDR3 nucleotides: TGTGCCAGCAGCTTTTCTTTGAGGGTCGATGAGCAGTTCTTC.